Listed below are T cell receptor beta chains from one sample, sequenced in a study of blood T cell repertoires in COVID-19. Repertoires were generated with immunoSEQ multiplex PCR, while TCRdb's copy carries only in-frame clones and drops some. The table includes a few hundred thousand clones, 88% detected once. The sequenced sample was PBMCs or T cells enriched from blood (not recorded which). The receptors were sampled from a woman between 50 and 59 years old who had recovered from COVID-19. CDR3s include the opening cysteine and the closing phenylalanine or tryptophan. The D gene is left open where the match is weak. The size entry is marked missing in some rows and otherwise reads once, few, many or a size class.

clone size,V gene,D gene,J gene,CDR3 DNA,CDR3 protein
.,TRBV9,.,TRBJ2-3,TGTGCCAGCAGCGTAGGGGAGCTGGATACGCAGTATTTT,CASSVGELDTQYF
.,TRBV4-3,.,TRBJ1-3,TGCGCCAGCAGCCAAGATACAGGACGCGCGGGAAACACCATATATTTT,CASSQDTGRAGNTIYF
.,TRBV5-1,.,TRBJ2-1,TGCGCCAGCAGCTGGGGACTCCTTCCTAATGAGCAGTTCTTC,CASSWGLLPNEQFF
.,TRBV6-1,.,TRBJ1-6,TGTGCCAGCAGTGAACAGTTAAATTCACCCCTCCACTTT,CASSEQLNSPLHF
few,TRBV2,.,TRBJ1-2,TGTGCCAGCAGTGAAGGGAACAGCATCGTTTATGGCTACACCTTC,CASSEGNSIVYGYTF
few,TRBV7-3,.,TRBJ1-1,TGTGCCAGCAGCTTGGACAGTAGTACTGAAGCTTTCTTT,CASSLDSSTEAFF
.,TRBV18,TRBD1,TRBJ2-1,TGTGCCAGCTCCACACAGGGGGGAGCCTACAATGAGCAGTTCTTC,CASSTQGGAYNEQFF
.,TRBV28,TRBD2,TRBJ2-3,TGTGCGAGCCGGGAGGGCCAGGATGATACGCAGTATTTT,CASREGQDDTQYF
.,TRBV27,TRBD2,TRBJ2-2,TGTGCCAGCAGTTTGAGTAGCGGGGCTACCGGGGAGCTGTTTTTT,CASSLSSGATGELFF
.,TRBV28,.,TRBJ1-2,TGTGCCAGCAGTCTCCCACACAGGCAAGCTTATGGCTACACCTTC,CASSLPHRQAYGYTF
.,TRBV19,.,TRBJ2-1,TGTGCCAGTAGTTTCTTTCCGAGCTCCTACAATGAGCAGTTCTTC,CASSFFPSSYNEQFF
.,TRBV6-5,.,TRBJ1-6,TGTGCCAGCAGGAACCTGGGAGCTGCCAATTCACCCCTCCACTTT,CASRNLGAANSPLHF
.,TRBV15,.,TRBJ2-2,TGTGCCACCAGCAGAGTCGTGAACACCGGGGAGCTGTTTTTT,CATSRVVNTGELFF
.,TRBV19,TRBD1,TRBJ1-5,TGTGCCAGTAGTACAAGGACAGGTGACAATCAGCCCCAGCATTTT,CASSTRTGDNQPQHF
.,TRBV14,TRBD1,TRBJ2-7,TGTGCCAGCAGCCAAGCCCCAGGGGGCGAGTACTACGAGCAGTACTTC,CASSQAPGGEYYEQYF
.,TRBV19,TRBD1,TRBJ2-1,TGTGCCAGTAGTCTCCGGACAGGGGGCAATGAGCAGTTCTTC,CASSLRTGGNEQFF
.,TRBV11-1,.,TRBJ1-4,TGTGCCAGCAGCTTTACAGGAGCAACTAATGAAAAACTGTTTTTT,CASSFTGATNEKLFF
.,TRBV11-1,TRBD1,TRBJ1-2,TGTGCCAGCAGCCCCGGGACAGGGGACTATGGCTACACCTTC,CASSPGTGDYGYTF
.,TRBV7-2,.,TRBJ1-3,TGTGCCAGCAGCTTTTCAGGCCTTAGCTCTGGAAACACCATATATTTT,CASSFSGLSSGNTIYF
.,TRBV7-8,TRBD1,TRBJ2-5,TGTGCCAGCAGCTATGACAGGGGAGGTATACAAGAGACCCAGTACTTC,CASSYDRGGIQETQYF
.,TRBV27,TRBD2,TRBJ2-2,TGTGCCAGCAGTTCTCGGGACTATAAGTCCGGGGAGCTGTTTTTT,CASSSRDYKSGELFF
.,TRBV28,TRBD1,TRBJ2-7,TGTGCCAGCAGTTTAGGGACAGGATACGAGCAGTACTTC,CASSLGTGYEQYF
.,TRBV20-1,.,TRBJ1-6,TGCAGTGCTAGTAAGGGGACAAGTAATTCACCCCTCCACTTT,CSASKGTSNSPLHF
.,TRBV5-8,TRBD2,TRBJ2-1,TGTGCCAGCAGCTTTCGAGCGGGAGGGGCGAATGAGCAGTTCTTC,CASSFRAGGANEQFF
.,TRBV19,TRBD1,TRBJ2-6,TGTGCCAGTAGCATAGGGACAGTTTATACCTCTGGGGCCAACGTCCTGACTTTC,CASSIGTVYTSGANVLTF
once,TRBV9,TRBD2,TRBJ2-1,TGTGCCAGCAGCGTAGTGTCTAGCGGGAGGTACAATGAGCAGTTCTTC,CASSVVSSGRYNEQFF
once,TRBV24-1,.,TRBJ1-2,TGTGCCACCAATTCTGGGGCCTCTAGGGATGGCTACACCTTC,CATNSGASRDGYTF
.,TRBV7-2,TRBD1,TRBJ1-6,TGTGCCAGCAGCGCGGGACAGCTAAAACGTTCACCCCTCCACTTT,CASSAGQLKRSPLHF
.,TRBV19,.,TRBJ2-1,TGTGCCAGTAGTATAGTCCTCGGGGAAAGGTCCTACAATGAGCAGTTCTTC,CASSIVLGERSYNEQFF
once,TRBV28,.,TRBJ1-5,TGTGCCAGCAGTTCCGGGGAGGGGTTTCGAAATCAGCCCCAGCATTTT,CASSSGEGFRNQPQHF
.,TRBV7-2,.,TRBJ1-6,TGTGCCAGCAGCAGCCGGGACTACGGTTCACCCCTCCACTTT,CASSSRDYGSPLHF
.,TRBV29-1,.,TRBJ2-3,TGCAGCGTTAAGCCCGGGGATACGCAGTATTTT,CSVKPGDTQYF
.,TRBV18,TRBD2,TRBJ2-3,TGTGCCAGCATAACTAATAGCGGGGCCACAGATACGCAGTATTTT,CASITNSGATDTQYF
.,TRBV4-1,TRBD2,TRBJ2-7,TGCGCCAGCAGCCTATCGGTTAGCGGGAGGTACGAGCAGTACTTC,CASSLSVSGRYEQYF
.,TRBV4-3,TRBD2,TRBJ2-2,TGCGCCAGCAGCCAGGGGGTCACTAGCGGGAACACCGGGGAGCTGTTTTTT,CASSQGVTSGNTGELFF
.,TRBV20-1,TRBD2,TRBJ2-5,TGCAGTGCTAAGCGGGGGGAGACCCAGTACTTC,CSAKRGETQYF
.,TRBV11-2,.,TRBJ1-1,TGTGCCAGCAGCCGTGCGGGGTATATGAACACTGAAGCTTTCTTT,CASSRAGYMNTEAFF
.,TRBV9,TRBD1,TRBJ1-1,TGTGCCAGCAGCGGAGAGGACAGGGGAGTCGCTGAAGCTTTCTTT,CASSGEDRGVAEAFF
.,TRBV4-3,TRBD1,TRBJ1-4,TGCGCCAGCAGCCAAGAGCCGGCAGGGGGAGAAAAACTGTTTTTT,CASSQEPAGGEKLFF
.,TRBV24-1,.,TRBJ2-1,TGTGCCACCAGTGATTTCTTCCCCAGGGAGCAGTTCTTC,CATSDFFPREQFF
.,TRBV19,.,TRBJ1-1,TGTGCCAGTAGTATTCCTGGCAGGGCGTCACGCACTGAAGCTTTCTTT,CASSIPGRASRTEAFF
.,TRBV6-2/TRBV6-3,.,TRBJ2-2,TGTGCCAGCAGTTACCCCCGGGGTAGCGGACTATCGGGCACCGGGGAGCTGTTTTTT,CASSYPRGSGLSGTGELFF
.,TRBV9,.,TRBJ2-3,TGTGCCAGCAGCGTAGGTAGGGGCTTTAGCACAGATACGCAGTATTTT,CASSVGRGFSTDTQYF
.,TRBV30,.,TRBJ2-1,TGTGCCTGGAGGCAGGGGTACAATGAGCAGTTCTTC,CAWRQGYNEQFF
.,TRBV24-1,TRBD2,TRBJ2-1,TGTGCCACCAGTGATGACCATAGCGGGATTTACAATGAGCAGTTCTTC,CATSDDHSGIYNEQFF
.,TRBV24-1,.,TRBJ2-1,TGTGCCACCAGCCTTTGGAGCTCGGGTCGTGGGTATGAGCAGTTCTTC,CATSLWSSGRGYEQFF
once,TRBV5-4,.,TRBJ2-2,TGTGCCAGCAGTTCCCAGACAGCGATGAACACCGGGGAGCTGTTTTTT,CASSSQTAMNTGELFF
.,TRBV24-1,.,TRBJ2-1,TGTGCCACCAGTTCGTTGAATACCAACAACAATGAGCAGTTCTTC,CATSSLNTNNNEQFF